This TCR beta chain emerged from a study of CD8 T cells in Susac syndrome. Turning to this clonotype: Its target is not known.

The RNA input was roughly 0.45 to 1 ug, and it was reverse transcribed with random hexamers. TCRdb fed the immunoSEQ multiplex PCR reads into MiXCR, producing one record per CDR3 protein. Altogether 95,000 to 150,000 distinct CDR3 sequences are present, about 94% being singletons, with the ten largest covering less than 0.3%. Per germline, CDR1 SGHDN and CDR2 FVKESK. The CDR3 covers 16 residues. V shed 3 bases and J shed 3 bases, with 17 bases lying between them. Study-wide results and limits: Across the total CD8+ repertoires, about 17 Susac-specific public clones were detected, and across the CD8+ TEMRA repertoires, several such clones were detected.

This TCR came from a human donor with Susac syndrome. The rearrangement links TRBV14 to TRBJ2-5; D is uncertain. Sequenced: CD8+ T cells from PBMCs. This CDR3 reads CASSQTSADTEETQYF. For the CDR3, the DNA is TGTGCCAGCAGCCAGACGTCCGCGGATACCGAAGAGACCCAGTACTTC.